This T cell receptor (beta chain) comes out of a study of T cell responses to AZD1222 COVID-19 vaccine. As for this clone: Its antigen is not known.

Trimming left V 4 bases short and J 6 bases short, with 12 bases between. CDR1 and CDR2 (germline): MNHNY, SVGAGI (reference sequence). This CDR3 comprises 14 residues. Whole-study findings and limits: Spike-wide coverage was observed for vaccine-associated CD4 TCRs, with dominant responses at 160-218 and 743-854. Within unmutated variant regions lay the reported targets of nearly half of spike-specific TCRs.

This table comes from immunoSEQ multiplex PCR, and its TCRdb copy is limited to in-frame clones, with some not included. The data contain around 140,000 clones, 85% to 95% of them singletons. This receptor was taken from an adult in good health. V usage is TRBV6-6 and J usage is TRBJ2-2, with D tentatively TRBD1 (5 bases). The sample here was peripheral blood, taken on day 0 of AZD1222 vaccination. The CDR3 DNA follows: TGTGCCAGCAGTTCCCTCGTAGGGGCCGGGGAGCTGTTTTTT. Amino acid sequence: CASSSLVGAGELFF.